This T cell receptor beta chain stems from a study of graft-versus-host responses after intestinal transplantation. CDR1 is SQVTM, CDR2 ANQGSEA, per germline. The CDR3 length is 9 residues. V was shortened by 4 bases and J by 14 bases, with 6 bases between the two germline ends. Generated by immunoSEQ multiplex PCR, the TCRdb table keeps only in-frame clones and is missing some. This sample has 50,000 to 75,000 clones, with 90% to 95% found just once. This clone was picked up one time. The antigen remains undetermined. The receptor comes from a human donor who was the organ donor for an intestinal transplant. The gene calls are TRBV29-1 and TRBJ1-6; D is unresolved. This specimen was unstimulated CD4+ T cells sorted from spleen or lymph node cells, taken before transplant. This chain's CDR3 is CSVGRSLHF. Here the CDR3 DNA reads TGCAGCGTTGGGAGGTCCCTCCACTTT.